The T cell receptor (beta chain) under discussion was sequenced for a study of blood T cell repertoires in COVID-19. As for the study in general: Some COVID-19 samples were acute and others convalescent; all came from the United States, Italy and Spain. PBMCs, B-cell-depleted T cells, or T cells provided the cDNA or gDNA that made up the material.

Participant-reported clinical history was the basis for cohort assignment. As processed by the authors: Estimation of nucleated cell counts was performed using reference gene primer amplification. TCRdb keeps only in-frame clones here, not all; method: immunoSEQ multiplex PCR. V, J and clone size reflect that table, while D and trimming were determined from the DNA. The data show 270,000 or so clones, 85% to 95% seen once. Looked up from germline, CDR1 is MNHEY and CDR2 is SVGAGI. V shed 9 bases and J shed 3 bases, with 20 bases lying between them. The CDR3 spans 15 residues. V and J are TRBV6-5 and TRBJ1-1; D gene ambiguous. The specimen sequenced was PBMCs or T cells enriched from blood (not recorded which). The clonotype comes from a man aged 40-55 years who had been exposed to COVID-19. CDR3 loop: CASINRAPGDTEAFF. In nucleotides, the CDR3 is TGTGCCAGTATCAACCGGGCCCCCGGGGACACTGAAGCTTTCTTT.